The subject of this entry is one T cell receptor beta chain. Authors' methods: Reference gene primers were amplified, and this amplification served to estimate nucleated cell counts. TCRdb's copy holds only in-frame clones and misses some; the assay was immunoSEQ multiplex PCR. The V and J calls and the clone size are those of that table, but D and trimming were determined from the DNA. Of more than 250,000 clones in the sample, around 86% were seen once. Germline V gene lookup returns CDR1 KGHSH and CDR2 LQKENI. The CDR3 is 15 residues long. Trimming took off 1 base at V and 4 bases at J, with 13 bases between the two ends. This sample is part of a study of blood T cell repertoires in COVID-19. Study information: Donors in the United States, Italy and Spain gave samples during acute or convalescent COVID-19. T cells, B-cell-depleted T cells, or PBMCs provided the cDNA or gDNA that served as material.

This receptor was obtained from a man between 45 and 60 years old with active or convalescent COVID-19. Material: peripheral blood. The J gene is TRBJ1-2, the V gene TRBV18, with D uncertain. The CDR3 nucleotides are TGTGCCAGCTCACCACAGTTCGGTGATGGCTATGGCTACACCTTC. It yields the protein CASSPQFGDGYGYTF.